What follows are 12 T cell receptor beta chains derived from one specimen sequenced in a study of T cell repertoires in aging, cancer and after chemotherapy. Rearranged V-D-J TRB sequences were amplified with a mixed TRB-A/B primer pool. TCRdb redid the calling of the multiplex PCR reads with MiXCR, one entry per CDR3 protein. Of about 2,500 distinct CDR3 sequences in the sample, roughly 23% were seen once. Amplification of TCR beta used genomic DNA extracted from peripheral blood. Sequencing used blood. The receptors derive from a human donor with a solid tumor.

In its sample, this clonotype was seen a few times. The CDR3, as DNA: TGTGCCAGCAGCGCAACAGGGCCCTATGGCTACACCTTC. It specifies CASSATGPYGYTF. V usage is TRBV9 and J usage is TRBJ1-2; D possibly corresponds to TRBD1 (6 bases). V lost 3 bases to trimming and J lost 4 bases, with 10 bases between them. The germline gives CDR1 SGDLS, CDR2 YYNGEE. The CDR3 has 13 amino acids.

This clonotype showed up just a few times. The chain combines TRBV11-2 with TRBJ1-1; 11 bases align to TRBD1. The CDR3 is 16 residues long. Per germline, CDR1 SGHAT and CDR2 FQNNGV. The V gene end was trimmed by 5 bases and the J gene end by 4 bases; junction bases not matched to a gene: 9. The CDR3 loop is CASSPPGTGGFTEAFF. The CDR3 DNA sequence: TGTGCCAGCAGCCCGCCCGGGACAGGGGGGTTCACTGAAGCTTTCTTT.

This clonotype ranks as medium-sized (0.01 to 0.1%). CDR3 nucleotides: TGTGCCAGCAGCATCCCAGGGGGTTCCTACAATGAGCAGTTCTTC. Protein: CASSIPGGSYNEQFF. The chain carries TRBV7-9 and TRBJ2-1, with 7 bases fitting TRBD1. The CDR3 runs 15 residues. Per germline, CDR1 SEHNR and CDR2 FQNEAQ (reference sequence). The V and J ends lost 5 bases and 1 base, in that order; junction bases with no gene match: 5.

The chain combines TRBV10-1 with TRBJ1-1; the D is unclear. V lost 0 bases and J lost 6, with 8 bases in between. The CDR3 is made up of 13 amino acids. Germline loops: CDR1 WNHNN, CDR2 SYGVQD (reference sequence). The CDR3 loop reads CASSESGVSEAFF. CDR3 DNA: TGCGCCAGCAGTGAGTCAGGAGTCTCTGAAGCTTTCTTT.

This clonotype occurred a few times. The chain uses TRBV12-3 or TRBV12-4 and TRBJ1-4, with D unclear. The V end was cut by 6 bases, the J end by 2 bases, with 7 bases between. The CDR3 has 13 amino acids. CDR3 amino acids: CASRGTTNEKLFF. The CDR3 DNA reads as TGTGCCAGCAGGGGCACGACTAATGAAAAACTGTTTTTT.

For the CDR3, the DNA is TGTGCCAGCAGCCTCCGGCCTGGGACAGGGGTCCCCTACAATGAGCAGTTCTTC. It encodes CASSLRPGTGVPYNEQFF. The V gene is TRBV6-5, the J gene TRBJ2-1; 10 positions agree with TRBD1. Germline CDR1 reads MNHEY; CDR2 reads SVGAGI. After removal of 6 bases from V and 2 bases from J, the junction contained 13 bases not matched to a gene. The CDR3 extends over 18 amino acids.

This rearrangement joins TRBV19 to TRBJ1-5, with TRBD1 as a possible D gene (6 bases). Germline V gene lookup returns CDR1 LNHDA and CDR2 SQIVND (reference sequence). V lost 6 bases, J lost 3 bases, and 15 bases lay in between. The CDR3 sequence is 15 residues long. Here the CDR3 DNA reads TGTGCCAGTAGCACTCAGGGGAGGGACAATCAGCCCCAGCATTTT. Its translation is CASSTQGRDNQPQHF.

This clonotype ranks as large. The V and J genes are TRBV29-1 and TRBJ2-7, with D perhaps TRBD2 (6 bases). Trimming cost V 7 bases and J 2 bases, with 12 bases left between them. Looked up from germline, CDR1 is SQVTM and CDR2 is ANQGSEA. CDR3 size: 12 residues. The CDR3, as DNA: TGCAGCGCGGGGGAACCTACCTACGAGCAGTACTTC. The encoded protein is CSAGEPTYEQYF.

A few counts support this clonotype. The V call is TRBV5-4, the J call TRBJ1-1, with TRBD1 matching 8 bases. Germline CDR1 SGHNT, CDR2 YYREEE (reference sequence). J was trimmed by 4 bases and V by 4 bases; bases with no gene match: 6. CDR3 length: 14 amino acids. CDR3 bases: TGTGCCAGCAGCACCGGACAGGGAGGCACTGAAGCTTTCTTT. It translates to CASSTGQGGTEAFF.

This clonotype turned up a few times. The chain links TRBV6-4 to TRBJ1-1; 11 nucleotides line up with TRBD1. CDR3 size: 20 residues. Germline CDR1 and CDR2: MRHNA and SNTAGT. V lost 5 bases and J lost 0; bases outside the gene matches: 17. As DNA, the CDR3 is TGTGCCAGCAGTTTTGGGGACAGGGGGAGGTATCGTTGGATGAACACTGAAGCTTTCTTT. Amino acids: CASSFGDRGRYRWMNTEAFF.

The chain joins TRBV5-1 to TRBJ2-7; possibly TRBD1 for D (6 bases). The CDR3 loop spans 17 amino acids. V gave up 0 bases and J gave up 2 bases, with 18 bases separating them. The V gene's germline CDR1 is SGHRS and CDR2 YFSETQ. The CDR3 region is CASSLGQGMGAPYEQYF. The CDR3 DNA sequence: TGCGCCAGCAGCTTGGGCCAGGGGATGGGGGCCCCCTACGAGCAGTACTTC.

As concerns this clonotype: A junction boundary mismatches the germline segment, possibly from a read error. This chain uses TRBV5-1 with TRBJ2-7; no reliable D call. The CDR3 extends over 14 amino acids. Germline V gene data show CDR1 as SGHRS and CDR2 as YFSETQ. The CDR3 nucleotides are TGCGCCAGCAGCTTGGGGGGTGGGTATGACGATCAGTACTTC. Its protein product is CASSLGGGYDDQYF.